This T cell receptor beta chain originates from a study of blood T cell repertoires in COVID-19 (dated by TCRdb to about 2020). Regarding the study in general: Collaborator samples came from the United States, Italy and Spain and covered acute and convalescent phases of COVID-19. The material from the prospective study consisted of cDNA or gDNA derived from T cells, B-cell-depleted T cells, or PBMCs. Subjects who had been exposed to COVID-19, were actively infected with it, or had recovered from it provided the deeply sampled blood TCRbeta repertoires that made up the dataset. The repertoires were made available in a free public database intended to serve as a resource for research on the immune response to SARS-CoV-2. The samples were drawn from two sources: the first 160 participants of the ongoing ImmuneRACE study, and fewer than 1,500 subjects contributed by 6 global collaborators. Sample metadata almost always included a de-identified subject ID, COVID-19 status, age in years and sex. Where available, HLA class I and class II types were obtained from metadata supplied by the sample provider rather than from assay-based typing. The study at large found these results: Clinical and demographic metadata were provided uncurated, with the amount varying by source and participant.

CDR3 length: 14 amino acids, cysteine to phenylalanine. Of the read, only the CDR3 DNA is kept; its 42 bases are in frame from base 1. As encoded in the germline V gene, CDR1 is SGHRS while CDR2 is YFSETQ. Ends trimmed: V by 9 bases, J by 5 bases; bases unmatched to a gene: 11. TCRbeta CDR3 regions were amplified from genomic DNA by means of the immunoSEQ Assay, a bias-controlled multiplex PCR. For the original study's pipeline: Within the assay, amplification of reference gene primers was used to estimate how many nucleated cells each sample contained. To quantify the absolute abundance of each unique TCRbeta CDR3 rearrangement, sequence reads were collapsed and filtered. For each sample, productive Simpson clonality was calculated by taking the square root of Simpson's diversity index across productive rearrangements. The table was pulled from immuneACCESS by TCRdb, which kept in-frame rearrangements only. Such tables lose some clones; where checked, under half of the loss comes from unresolved V genes, and the rest has no known cause. Clone size and the V and J calls come from that table; the DNA yielded D and trimming. Within this sample are nearly 110,000 clones, with approximately 80% of them counted one time only. 4.3% of the sample lies in the top ten.

The collaborating institutions used their own protocols to collect whole blood in K2EDTA tubes. For TCRbeta analysis, collaborator samples were shipped as frozen whole blood, as isolated PBMCs, or as DNA extracted from either sample type. Comment on this clone: Its antigen is still unknown. No per-base quality is available; no much larger clone lies one base away.

The clonotype originates from a man aged 70-80 years with acute or convalescent COVID-19. The rearranged segments are TRBV5-1 and TRBJ2-5, and 9 bases in between align with TRBD2. Sequencing used peripheral blood. The sequenced DNA is TGCGCCACGAACGGCGGGGGGGCCTGGGAGACCCAGTACTTC. Its amino acids are CATNGGGAWETQYF.